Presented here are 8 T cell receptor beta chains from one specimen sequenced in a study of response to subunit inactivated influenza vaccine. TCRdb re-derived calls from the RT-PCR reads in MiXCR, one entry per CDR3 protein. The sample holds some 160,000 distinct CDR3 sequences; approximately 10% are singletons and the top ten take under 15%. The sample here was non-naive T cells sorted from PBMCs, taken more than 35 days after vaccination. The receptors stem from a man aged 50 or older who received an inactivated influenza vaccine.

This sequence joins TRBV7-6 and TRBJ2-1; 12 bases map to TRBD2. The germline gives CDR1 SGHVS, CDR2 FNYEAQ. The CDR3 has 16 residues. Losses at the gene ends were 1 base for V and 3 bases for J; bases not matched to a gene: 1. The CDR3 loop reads CASSLGTSGVYNEQFF. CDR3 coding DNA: TGTGCCAGCAGCTTAGGGACTAGCGGGGTCTACAATGAGCAGTTCTTC.

The CDR3 loop is CSARPGAGDYEQYF. Written as DNA, the CDR3 is TGCAGTGCTCGGCCCGGGGCGGGAGACTACGAGCAGTACTTC. V usage is TRBV20-1 and J usage is TRBJ2-7; TRBD2 matches 7 bases. The CDR3 covers 14 residues. After removal of 5 bases from V and 3 bases from J, the junction contained 10 bases not matched to a gene. CDR1 and CDR2 from the germline V gene are DFQATT and SNEGSKA (reference sequence).

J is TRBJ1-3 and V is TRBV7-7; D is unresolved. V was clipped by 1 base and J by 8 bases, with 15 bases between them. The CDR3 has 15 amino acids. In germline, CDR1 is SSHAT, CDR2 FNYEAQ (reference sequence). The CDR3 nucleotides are TGTGCCAGCAGCTTAGGGTTGGGCACCGGGGACACCATATATTTT. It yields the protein CASSLGLGTGDTIYF.

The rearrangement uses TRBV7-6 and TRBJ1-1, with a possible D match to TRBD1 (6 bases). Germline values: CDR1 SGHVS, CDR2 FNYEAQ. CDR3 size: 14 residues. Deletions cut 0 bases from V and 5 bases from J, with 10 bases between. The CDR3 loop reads CASSLAGGETEAFF. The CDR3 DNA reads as TGTGCCAGCAGCTTAGCAGGGGGTGAAACTGAAGCTTTCTTT.

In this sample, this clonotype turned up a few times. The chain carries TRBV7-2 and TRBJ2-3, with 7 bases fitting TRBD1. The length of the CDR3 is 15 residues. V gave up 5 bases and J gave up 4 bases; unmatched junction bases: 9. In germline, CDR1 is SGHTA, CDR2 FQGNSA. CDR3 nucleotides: TGTGCCAGCAGCCCCAACAGGGGCCCCCCAGATACGCAGTATTTT. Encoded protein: CASSPNRGPPDTQYF.

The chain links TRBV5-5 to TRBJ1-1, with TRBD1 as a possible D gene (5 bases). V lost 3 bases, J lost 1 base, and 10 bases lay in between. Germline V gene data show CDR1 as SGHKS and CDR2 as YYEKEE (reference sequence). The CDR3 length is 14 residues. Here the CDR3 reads CASSSGRSNTEAFF. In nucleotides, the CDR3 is TGTGCCAGCAGCTCGGGACGATCGAACACTGAAGCTTTCTTT.

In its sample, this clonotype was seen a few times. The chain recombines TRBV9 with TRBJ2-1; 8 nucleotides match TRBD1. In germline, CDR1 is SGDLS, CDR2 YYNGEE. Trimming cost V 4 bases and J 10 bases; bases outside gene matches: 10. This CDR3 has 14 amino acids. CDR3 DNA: TGTGCCAGCAGCTTTAGGACAGGGTCTAACGAGCAGTTCTTC. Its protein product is CASSFRTGSNEQFF. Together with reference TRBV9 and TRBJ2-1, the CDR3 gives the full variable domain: DSGVTQTPKHLITATGQRVTLRCSPRSGDLSVYWYQQSLDQGLQFLIQYYNGEERAKGNILERFSAQQFPDLHSELNLSSLELGDSALYFCASSFRTGSNEQFFGPGTRLTVL.

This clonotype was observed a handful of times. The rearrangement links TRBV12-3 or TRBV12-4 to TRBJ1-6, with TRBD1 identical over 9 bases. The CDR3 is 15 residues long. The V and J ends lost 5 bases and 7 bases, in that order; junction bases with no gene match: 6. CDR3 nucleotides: TGTGCCAGCAGTCAATCCGGGACAGGGAATTCACCCCTCCACTTT. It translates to CASSQSGTGNSPLHF.